A selection of T cell receptor beta chains follows, all from one sample in a study of long-term antiretroviral therapy in people with HIV. Generated by immunoSEQ multiplex PCR, the TCRdb table keeps only in-frame clones and is missing some. The data show some 2,500 clones, with 60% to 85% seen just once and about 8.6% held by the top ten. Sequenced here: unsorted PBMCs, sampled 0.4 years before starting antiretroviral therapy. These receptors all come from a middle-aged woman with HIV. The CDR3 runs from the conserved cysteine through the conserved F or W. Fields, in order: CDR3 protein, D gene, V gene. A D gene is named only where the DNA matches it firmly.

CASSPRGHRGGYTF | TRBD1 | TRBV11-2
CASSLLNTGELFF | - | TRBV11-3
CASSLGGSGAYEQYF | TRBD2 | TRBV5-1
CASSLESGSYEQYF | - | TRBV7-2
CASASGPNTGELFF | - | TRBV10-3
CASSQDRGRGYEQYF | - | TRBV4-1
CASSVATGKTDTQYF | - | TRBV9
CASSYSSGLSQPQHF | - | TRBV6-5
CASSFSSTDTQYF | - | TRBV7-7
CASSPRPGKNTEAFF | - | TRBV18
CASGTSGSLDTQYF | TRBD2 | TRBV6-5
CASSLDYVTETGYTF | - | TRBV18
CASSLRVNEKLFF | - | TRBV7-2
CASSSPGTLTYEQYF | - | TRBV6-5
CASRNREVNEQYF | - | TRBV28
CASSLGPEYEQYF | - | TRBV28
CASSQVIAGGLDEQFF | TRBD2 | TRBV4-2
CASSLEGYRTEPSYEQYF | - | TRBV7-9
CASSQDAGRTDTQYF | - | TRBV14
CASSWTGNQPQHF | - | TRBV5-4
CASSAGRGYTF | - | TRBV10-1
CASSRMKGIRGYEQYF | - | TRBV11-2
CASSEAPPERGGYEQYF | - | TRBV6-1
CASGPSTDTGELFF | - | TRBV9
CASSQSDSGRGNTEAFF | - | TRBV23-1
CASSEWAGSETQYF | - | TRBV25-1
CATSRELLTTNEKLFF | - | TRBV15
CASSQVAGVLGYTF | - | TRBV4-1
CASSREVRAYEQYF | - | TRBV18
CASSLVRLPGANVLTF | - | TRBV13
CAWSRERTEAFF | - | TRBV30
CASSFGGSQGEQFF | TRBD2 | TRBV11-2
CASSIWGGGTEAFF | - | TRBV19
CAIMYASGMTYEQYF | TRBD2 | TRBV10-3
CASSSTPAPGNGYTF | - | TRBV9
CSVASGTGGYNEQFF | TRBD1 | TRBV29-1
CASSFRRDVTDTQYF | - | TRBV27
CASSLPGVAQPQHF | - | TRBV28
CASSLGWDLNQPQHF | - | TRBV5-4
CASSIRDIRLF | - | TRBV19